This record looks at one TCR beta chain sequence and its context. What it recognizes is unknown. CDR3 length: 13 amino acids. The V gene's germline CDR1 is MNHNY and CDR2 SVGAGI (reference sequence). Trimming removed 9 bases at V and 4 bases at J, with 13 bases between. The data belong to a study of OX40 agonist ivuxolimab in advanced cancers. Generated by immunoSEQ multiplex PCR, the TCRdb table keeps only in-frame clones and is missing some. The repertoire holds around 3,600 clones, with 73% as singletons. Whole-study results and caveats: Within 6 weeks, CD4+ and CD8+ blood T cells expanded clonally at 0.1 to 3.0 mg/kg.

The chain links TRBV6-6 to TRBJ1-5; no clear D gene. The specimen was CD4+ or CD8+ T cells sorted from blood, collected in a trial of the OX40 agonist ivuxolimab. The receptor was isolated from an adult with an advanced solid tumor such as melanoma, head and neck, liver or kidney cancer. The DNA of the CDR3 is TGTGCCAGTTCCCCGGGTTTGAATCAGCCCCAGCATTTT. Its translation is CASSPGLNQPQHF.